This T cell receptor (beta chain) stems from a study of graft-versus-host responses after intestinal transplantation. Broader study findings: Analysis identified GvH clones in recipient marrow, with some appearing first in ileum or blood.

Profiled with immunoSEQ multiplex PCR; TCRdb holds only in-frame clones, not every one. The table shows some 31,000 clones, with 85% to 95% occurring only once. CDR1 and CDR2 (germline): MGHRA, YSYEKL. The germline V and J ends were trimmed by 4 bases and 6 bases, with 6 bases remaining between them. This CDR3 is 12 amino acids long. As concerns this clone: Its antigen is not known.

This chain joins TRBV4-1 and TRBJ2-2; D is perhaps TRBD1 or TRBD2 (5 bases each). Source: PBMCs, taken about 65 days after intestinal transplant. The sequence was obtained from a human patient who received an intestinal transplant, so some T cells may come from the graft donor. The CDR3, as DNA: TGCGCCAGCAGCCGAGGGGCCGGGGAGCTGTTTTTT. Translated: CASSRGAGELFF.